The 23 T cell receptor beta chains listed next were all sequenced from one sample in a study of shared clonotypes between healthy human individuals. Using immunoSEQ multiplex PCR, the repertoire was profiled, and TCRdb retains in-frame clones only, with some absent. The profile shows about 710,000 clones, around 73% of them singletons. The sample comprised memory CD4+ T cells sorted from blood. As for subset: CD45RA-negative fraction. These receptors came from a young woman in good health.

The chain joins TRBV29-1 to TRBJ1-1; 8 bases are a match to TRBD1. The CDR3 length is 14 residues. Germline trimming cut 6 bases from V and 6 bases from J; bases unmatched to any gene: 12. Germline-derived CDR1 and CDR2 are SQVTM and ANQGSEA. The CDR3 coding sequence is TGCAGCGTGGATAAGACAGGGGATTGGGCTGAAGCTTTCTTT. Translated: CSVDKTGDWAEAFF.

The chain links TRBV5-1 to TRBJ2-6; no reliable D call. With 1 base removed from V and 2 bases from J, the gap between germline ends came to 7 bases. This CDR3 spans 15 amino acids. Germline V gene lookup returns CDR1 SGHRS and CDR2 YFSETQ. The CDR3 sequence: CASSLSAAGANVLTF. Written as DNA, the CDR3 is TGCGCCAGCAGCTTGAGTGCGGCTGGGGCCAACGTCCTGACTTTC.

The chain uses TRBV7-9 and TRBJ2-1; 10 positions agree with TRBD1. The J segment lost 7 bases and the V segment lost 5 bases, leaving 8 bases of the junction unmatched. There are 15 residues in the CDR3. From germline, CDR1 is SEHNR and CDR2 FQNEAQ (reference sequence). CDR3 nucleotide sequence: TGTGCCAGCAGCCGCGGACAGGGGGTAATTAATGAGCAGTTCTTC. The encoded protein is CASSRGQGVINEQFF.

This clone was seen a single time. The chain carries TRBV14 and TRBJ1-2; D not resolved. V was clipped by 1 base and J by 0 bases, with 15 bases between them. Germline CDR1 is SGHDN and CDR2 is FVKESK. CDR3 length equals 17 residues. CDR3 coding DNA: TGTGCCAGCAGCCAAGGTTTTTTCGACGGTGCTAACTATGGCTACACCTTC. This sequence encodes CASSQGFFDGANYGYTF.

The CDR3, as DNA: TGTGCCAGCAGTTACTCGGGACAGTTCTATGGCTACACCTTC. It translates to CASSYSGQFYGYTF. The chain recombines TRBV6-6 with TRBJ1-2; 7 bases agree with TRBD1. CDR3 length: 14 residues. Germline lookup yields CDR1 MNHNY and CDR2 SVGAGI (reference sequence). V trimming: 0 bases; J trimming: 4 bases; junction bases outside the gene matches: 2.

The chain recombines TRBV5-4 with TRBJ2-1, with 7 bases fitting TRBD2. CDR1 is SGHNT and CDR2 is YYREEE in the germline V gene (reference sequence). Germline trimming cut 2 bases from V and 3 bases from J; bases unmatched to any gene: 8. CDR3 length: 16 residues. CDR3 bases: TGTGCCAGCAGCTTCTATGGGGCTAGCGGCTACAATGAGCAGTTCTTC. It encodes CASSFYGASGYNEQFF.

The chain employs TRBV9 and TRBJ2-7; D uncertain. Germline loops: CDR1 SGDLS, CDR2 YYNGEE. The CDR3 loop spans 14 amino acids. Trimming left V 4 bases short and J 6 bases short, with 17 bases between. DNA of the CDR3: TGTGCCAGCAGCTCCGATGCTGAGAAGACCGAGCAGTACTTC. Residues: CASSSDAEKTEQYF.

The chain joins TRBV5-1 to TRBJ2-3; 13 nucleotides line up with TRBD2. Germline CDR1 is SGHRS and CDR2 is YFSETQ. V lost 2 bases and J lost 4; bases outside the gene matches: 10. This CDR3 is 18 amino acids long. CDR3 nucleotides: TGCGCCAGCAGCTTCGAGACTAGCGGGAGGTTTAGGTCAGATACGCAGTATTTT. Translated: CASSFETSGRFRSDTQYF. The whole variable domain, remainder taken from reference TRBV5-1 and TRBJ2-3, is KAGVTQTPRYLIKTRGQQVTLSCSPISGHRSVSWYQQTPGQGLQFLFEYFSETQRNKGNFPGRFSGRQFSNSRSEMNVSTLELGDSALYLCASSFETSGRFRSDTQYFGPGTRLTVL.

This clone was found a few times. V and J are TRBV6-1 and TRBJ2-1; TRBD1 matches 12 bases. CDR3 length: 17 residues. Per germline, CDR1 MNHNS and CDR2 SASEGT. Trimming at V came to 3 bases and at J to 7 bases, leaving 10 bases not matched to a gene. The CDR3 protein is CASSEPPGQGAANEQFF. The DNA of the CDR3 is TGTGCCAGCAGTGAGCCACCGGGACAGGGGGCAGCGAATGAGCAGTTCTTC.

The chain has TRBV6-4 and TRBJ2-3; possibly TRBD1 for D (5 bases). Per the germline V gene, CDR1 is MRHNA and CDR2 is SNTAGT. Between the trimmed V and J ends, which lost 0 bases and 4 bases, there was a span of 8 bases. This CDR3 comprises 14 residues. CDR3 region: CASSDSQGADTQYF. The CDR3 nucleotides read TGTGCCAGCAGTGACTCGCAGGGTGCAGATACGCAGTATTTT.

The J gene is TRBJ2-7, the V gene TRBV18; 7 nucleotides match TRBD2. Germline V CDR1 and CDR2: KGHSH, LQKENI. The CDR3 length is 16 residues. V lost 1 base, J lost 0 bases, and 6 bases stayed unmatched. In DNA, the CDR3 is TGTGCCAGCTCACCACGGGCGTCGGGAGGCTCCTACGAGCAGTACTTC. This translates into CASSPRASGGSYEQYF. The full variable domain, its missing parts supplied by reference TRBV18 and TRBJ2-7, is NAGVMQNPRHLVRRRGQEARLRCSPMKGHSHVYWYRQLPEEGLKFMVYLQKENIIDESGMPKERFSAEFPKEGPSILRIQQVVRGDSAAYFCASSPRASGGSYEQYFGPGTRLTVT.

This clone was observed many times. The chain recombines TRBV19 with TRBJ2-7, with 8 bases matching TRBD2. V lost 7 bases and J lost 2; bases outside the gene matches: 10. This CDR3 has 15 amino acids. CDR1 LNHDA and CDR2 SQIVND come from the germline V gene (reference sequence). The CDR3 coding sequence is TGTGCCAGTACCACTAGCGGCGGACCGGCCTACGAGCAGTACTTC. It yields the protein CASTTSGGPAYEQYF.

This clone was detected only a few times. This rearrangement joins TRBV19 to TRBJ1-1; D call uncertain. With 5 bases removed from V and 7 bases from J, the gap between germline ends came to 14 bases. The V gene's germline CDR1 is LNHDA and CDR2 SQIVND (reference sequence). The CDR3 sequence is 13 residues long. CDR3: CASSSHDRFEAFF. As DNA, the CDR3 is TGTGCCAGTAGTTCCCACGACCGCTTTGAAGCTTTCTTT.

The table lists this clone with a few counts. V and J are TRBV7-3 and TRBJ2-7; 8 bases align to TRBD2. This CDR3 region has 14 residues. With V trimmed by 4 bases and J by 7 bases, 9 bases remained unmatched. CDR1 and CDR2 (germline): SGHTA, FQGTGA. The CDR3 DNA sequence: TGTGCCAGCAGCTCGGGGAGGACTAGCTCAGAGCAGTACTTC. Its protein is CASSSGRTSSEQYF.

The chain is built from TRBV7-9 and TRBJ2-7; possible D gene TRBD2, 6 bases. The V end was cut by 5 bases, the J end by 12 bases, with 23 bases between. CDR1 and CDR2 (germline): SEHNR, FQNEAQ (reference sequence). This CDR3 is built from 14 residues. The CDR3 DNA sequence: TGTGCCAGCAGCCCACTAGCCTACCGACTAGAAAGGTACTTC. Its protein is CASSPLAYRLERYF.

As concerns this clone: The sample holds other DNA sequences that translate to the same CDR3. The chain combines TRBV5-1 with TRBJ2-7; 10 bases match TRBD1. Germline V gene sequence: CDR1 SGHRS, CDR2 YFSETQ. V lost 5 bases to trimming and J lost 6 bases; unmatched junction nucleotides: 8. There are 14 residues in the CDR3. The CDR3 spells CASSPGTGALEQYF. The CDR3 nucleotides read TGCGCCAGCAGTCCCGGGACAGGGGCTCTCGAGCAGTACTTC.

The genes are TRBV16 and TRBJ1-2; perhaps TRBD1 as D (6 bases). Trimming took 0 bases from V and 9 from J, leaving 14 bases between them. In germline, CDR1 is KGHSY, CDR2 FQNENV. The CDR3 length is 14 residues. This chain's CDR3 is CASSQSSGAVSYTF. The CDR3 DNA sequence: TGTGCCAGCAGCCAATCCTCAGGGGCTGTAAGCTACACCTTC.

This clone was detected once. The rearrangement links TRBV29-1 to TRBJ2-5, with 9 bases that match TRBD1. This CDR3 is built from 12 residues. Germline assignment: CDR1 SQVTM and CDR2 ANQGSEA. This CDR3 is CSGGQGGETQYF. The CDR3 DNA sequence: TGCAGTGGGGGACAGGGAGGGGAGACCCAGTACTTC.

The chain recombines TRBV6-6 with TRBJ1-2; a weak D match, TRBD1 (6 bases). V lost 0 bases to trimming and J lost 5 bases, with 16 bases between them. The CDR3 totals 16 residues. The germline V gene encodes CDR1 MNHNY and CDR2 SVGAGI (reference sequence). CDR3 region: CASSYSKVAGAYGYTF. CDR3 nucleotides: TGTGCCAGCAGTTACTCGAAGGTGGCAGGGGCATATGGCTACACCTTC.

V and J are TRBV19 and TRBJ2-5, with D perhaps TRBD1 (9 bases). This CDR3 is built from 15 residues. V lost 4 bases, J lost 5 bases, and 17 bases lay in between. The germline V gene has CDR1 LNHDA and CDR2 SQIVND (reference sequence). The CDR3 protein is CASSSGGTGRETQYF. CDR3 bases: TGTGCCAGTAGTAGCGGGGGGACAGGGAGGGAGACCCAGTACTTC.

V usage is TRBV5-6 and J usage is TRBJ2-3, with 9 positions matching TRBD2. Germline V gene lookup returns CDR1 SGHDT and CDR2 YYEEEE. This CDR3 is built from 16 residues. Unmatched junction bases numbered 10, after V lost 4 bases and J lost 4 bases. The CDR3 reads CASSTYLAGSSDTQYF. The CDR3 DNA reads TGTGCCAGCAGCACCTATCTAGCGGGAAGCTCAGATACGCAGTATTTT.

The chain is built from TRBV9 and TRBJ2-5; D may match TRBD1 or TRBD2 (5 bases each). Trimming removed 0 bases from V and 5 bases from J, with 11 bases in between. The CDR3 contains 14 residues. The germline CDR1 and CDR2 sequences are SGDLS and YYNGEE. The CDR3 DNA is TGTGCCAGCAGCGTAGGAGGGACCATGGAGACCCAGTACTTC. The encoded protein is CASSVGGTMETQYF.

The J gene is TRBJ2-7, the V gene TRBV11-2; 9 nucleotides line up with TRBD1. J gave up 7 bases and V 4 bases, and 5 bases lay outside the gene matches. Per the germline V gene, CDR1 is SGHAT and CDR2 is FQNNGV. The CDR3 extends over 13 amino acids. CDR3 sequence (DNA): TGTGCCAGCAGCTCCGGGACAGGGTGGGAGCAGTACTTC. Translating it yields CASSSGTGWEQYF.